This TCR beta chain was sequenced for a study of T cell responses to AZD1222 COVID-19 vaccine. The V gene lost 0 bases and the J gene lost 1 base, with 10 bases spanning the gap. This CDR3 is 15 amino acids long. Germline V gene sequence: CDR1 LNHDA, CDR2 SQIVND (reference sequence). About this clone: Its antigen is not known.

TCRdb's copy holds only in-frame clones and misses some; the assay was immunoSEQ multiplex PCR. The table includes roughly 140,000 clones, 85% to 95% detected once. Points from the study as a whole: Females made up more of the donors, who were largely white British, and clonal diversity may have come out too low. Baseline antibody screening turned up just a handful of seropositive AZD1222 recipients. An increase in Spike-specific TCR breadth and depth was observed after two AZD1222 doses.

The specimen was peripheral blood, collected after recovery from COVID-19. This TCR came from an adult who had recovered from COVID-19. The chain recombines TRBV19 with TRBJ2-7; maybe TRBD1 (6 bases). CDR3 residues: CASSIDRGQSYEQYF. The CDR3 bases are TGTGCCAGTAGTATAGATCGGGGACAATCCTACGAGCAGTACTTC.